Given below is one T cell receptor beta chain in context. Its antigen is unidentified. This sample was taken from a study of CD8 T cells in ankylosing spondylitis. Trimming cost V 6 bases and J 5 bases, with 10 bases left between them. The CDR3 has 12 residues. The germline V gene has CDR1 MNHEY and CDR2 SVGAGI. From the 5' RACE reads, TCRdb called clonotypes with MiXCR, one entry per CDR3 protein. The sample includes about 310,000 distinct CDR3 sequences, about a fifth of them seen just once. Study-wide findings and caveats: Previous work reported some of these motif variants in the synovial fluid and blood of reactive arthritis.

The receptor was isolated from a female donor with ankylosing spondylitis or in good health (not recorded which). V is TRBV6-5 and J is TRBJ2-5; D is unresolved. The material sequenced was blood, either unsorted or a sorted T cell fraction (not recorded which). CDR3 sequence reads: CASSNPLETQYF. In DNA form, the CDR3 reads TGTGCCAGCAGCAACCCCTTGGAGACCCAGTACTTC.